These T cell receptor beta chains were read from a single sample in a study of shared clonotypes between healthy human individuals. TCRdb's copy holds only in-frame clones and misses some; the assay was immunoSEQ multiplex PCR. The sample includes millions of clones, approximately 95% of them seen just once. The specimen sequenced was naive CD4+ T cells sorted from blood. These TCRs come from a man between 18 and 29 years old in good health. Both conserved end residues are part of each CDR3. A D gene is named only where the DNA matches it firmly. Size is omitted from some rows. Given values are once, few, many or a class for expanded clones.

abundance,len,v_gene,d_gene,j_gene,CDR3aa,CDR3nt
.,13,TRBV5-4,.,TRBJ2-7,CASSLGGRVGQYF,TGTGCCAGCAGCTTGGGTGGCAGGGTAGGGCAGTACTTC
.,13,TRBV6-1,.,TRBJ1-2,CASREGPHYGYTF,TGTGCCAGCAGAGAGGGGCCCCACTATGGCTACACCTTC
.,12,TRBV27,.,TRBJ1-1,CASSLSGQRYFF,TGTGCCAGCAGTTTATCCGGTCAGCGATATTTCTTT
.,16,TRBV4-1,.,TRBJ2-1,CASSQDRWENHNEQFF,TGCGCCAGCAGCCAAGATCGGTGGGAGAATCACAATGAGCAGTTCTTC
.,14,TRBV18,.,TRBJ1-6,CASSPNAGYSPLHF,TGTGCCAGCTCACCTAACGCGGGCTATTCACCCCTCCACTTT
.,16,TRBV5-6,.,TRBJ2-2,CASSQSGLGRSGELFF,TGTGCCAGCAGCCAGTCAGGCCTAGGGAGGTCCGGGGAGCTGTTTTTT
.,16,TRBV11-2,TRBD2,TRBJ2-7,CASSLSPSSGAYEQYF,TGTGCCAGCAGCTTAAGTCCCTCTAGCGGGGCCTACGAGCAGTACTTC
.,14,TRBV30,.,TRBJ1-1,CAWIRGPMNTEAFF,TGTGCCTGGATAAGGGGACCAATGAACACTGAAGCTTTCTTT
once,15,TRBV7-9,TRBD1,TRBJ2-2,CASSERQGSTGELFF,TGTGCCAGCAGCGAAAGACAGGGTAGCACCGGGGAGCTGTTTTTT
once,15,TRBV9,.,TRBJ2-4,CASSVETGTKNIQYF,TGTGCCAGCAGCGTAGAAACAGGGACCAAAAACATTCAGTACTTC
.,13,TRBV5-1,.,TRBJ2-7,CASSGRGLDEQYF,TGCGCCAGCAGCGGCAGGGGCCTGGACGAGCAGTACTTC
.,14,TRBV7-9,.,TRBJ2-1,CASSLGPRVDEQFF,TGTGCCAGCAGCTTAGGTCCCAGGGTCGATGAGCAGTTCTTC
.,14,TRBV7-2,.,TRBJ2-7,CASSLALTGGEQYF,TGTGCCAGCAGCTTAGCTTTGACAGGCGGCGAGCAGTACTTC
.,13,TRBV7-3,.,TRBJ2-3,CASSLAWTDTQYF,TGTGCCAGCAGCTTGGCTTGGACAGATACGCAGTATTTT
once,15,TRBV5-5,.,TRBJ2-7,CASSLSAGSYYEQYF,TGTGCCAGCAGCTTGTCTGCAGGGAGTTACTACGAGCAGTACTTC
few,12,TRBV6-6,.,TRBJ1-2,CATQRTDGGYTF,TGTGCCACCCAGCGGACAGACGGTGGCTACACCTTC
.,16,TRBV12-2,.,TRBJ1-5,CASRPLDRDWHQPQHF,TGTGCAAGTCGCCCCCTCGACAGGGACTGGCATCAGCCCCAGCATTTT
.,15,TRBV5-1,.,TRBJ2-7,CASSPGSGTPFEQYF,TGCGCCAGCAGCCCAGGTTCGGGTACCCCCTTCGAGCAGTACTTC
once,16,TRBV5-6,TRBD1,TRBJ1-5,CASSRGQSPSNQPQHF,TGTGCCAGCAGCAGGGGACAGTCCCCTAGCAATCAGCCCCAGCATTTT
.,13,TRBV6-1,.,TRBJ1-1,CASSANTNTEAFF,TGTGCCAGCAGTGCTAATACGAACACTGAAGCTTTCTTT
once,13,TRBV5-4,.,TRBJ1-4,CASSRGLDEKLFF,TGTGCCAGCAGCAGGGGACTGGACGAAAAACTGTTTTTT
.,15,TRBV2,.,TRBJ2-5,CASSVQAAYQETQYF,TGTGCCAGCAGTGTCCAAGCGGCGTACCAAGAGACCCAGTACTTC
.,17,TRBV4-3,.,TRBJ2-1,CASSQDLLGYSYNEQFF,TGCGCCAGCAGCCAAGATCTTTTGGGATACTCCTACAATGAGCAGTTCTTC
.,15,TRBV9,.,TRBJ2-1,CASTLGRLSYNEQFF,TGTGCCAGCACCCTAGGTAGGTTATCCTACAATGAGCAGTTCTTC
.,16,TRBV11-2,.,TRBJ2-5,CASSLDGGWSEETQYF,TGTGCCAGCAGCTTAGATGGGGGGTGGAGCGAAGAGACCCAGTACTTC
.,15,TRBV28,TRBD1,TRBJ1-2,CASRPLGQPNYGYTF,TGTGCCAGCAGGCCTTTGGGACAGCCGAACTATGGCTACACCTTC
.,16,TRBV5-8,TRBD1,TRBJ1-2,CASSLLRTGGYYGYTF,TGTGCCAGCAGCTTGTTGCGAACAGGGGGCTACTATGGCTACACCTTC
.,17,TRBV9,TRBD2,TRBJ2-2,CASSVGLAGAYTGELFF,TGTGCCAGCAGCGTAGGACTAGCGGGAGCTTACACCGGGGAGCTGTTTTTT
.,15,TRBV7-9,.,TRBJ2-1,CASSSMMVTYNEQFF,TGTGCCAGCAGCTCAATGATGGTTACCTACAATGAGCAGTTCTTC
.,17,TRBV28,TRBD1,TRBJ1-5,CASRSAGQGGYNQPQHF,TGTGCCAGCAGGTCAGCGGGACAGGGGGGCTACAATCAGCCCCAGCATTTT
.,13,TRBV18,.,TRBJ1-2,CASSPAGGNGYTF,TGTGCCAGCTCACCAGCGGGGGGGAACGGCTACACCTTC
.,14,TRBV4-1,.,TRBJ1-2,CASSQPGQDYGYTF,TGCGCCAGCAGCCAACCGGGACAAGACTATGGCTACACCTTC
.,15,TRBV10-3,TRBD1,TRBJ2-1,CAISEGQGTYNEQFF,TGTGCCATCAGTGAGGGACAGGGGACCTACAATGAGCAGTTCTTC
.,15,TRBV9,TRBD1,TRBJ1-4,CASSVGDSQNEKLFF,TGTGCCAGCAGCGTAGGGGACAGCCAGAATGAAAAACTGTTTTTT
.,17,TRBV5-1,.,TRBJ1-5,CASSLLPGHDSNQPQHF,TGCGCCAGCAGCCTGCTACCGGGACACGATAGCAATCAGCCCCAGCATTTT
.,17,TRBV2,.,TRBJ1-1,CASSVRELVRGTTEAFF,TGTGCCAGCAGTGTGAGGGAGCTCGTCAGAGGGACCACTGAAGCTTTCTTT
.,13,TRBV5-1,.,TRBJ1-5,CASSREGNQPQHF,TGCGCCAGCAGCAGGGAGGGCAATCAGCCCCAGCATTTT